This entry describes one TCR beta chain. Its antigen is not known. The sample belongs to a study of CD8 T cells in Susac syndrome. Findings and limits, study-wide: The study's TCR sequencing and HLA analysis covered a relatively small number of individuals, and the study acknowledged this.

Reverse transcription of roughly 0.45 to 1 ug RNA was performed with random hexamers. Amplification of TCR beta CDR3 by immunoSEQ multiplex PCR spanned 54 Vbeta and 13 Jbeta. Each CDR3 protein gets one entry after TCRdb re-called the immunoSEQ multiplex PCR reads with MiXCR. This table holds about 150,000 distinct CDR3 sequences, 90% to 95% found once. Blood CD8+ and CD4+ T cells underwent high-throughput TCR beta sequencing. Negative isolation was used for CD8+ and CD4+ T cells, and FACS enrichment was applied to TEMRA cells. The sequenced sample was CD8+ T cells from PBMCs. The clonotype originates from a human donor with multiple sclerosis.

The CDR3 reads CSARGHYPKRGGTDTQYF. The CDR3 DNA is TGCAGTGCTAGAGGACATTACCCCAAGCGGGGGGGCACAGATACGCAGTATTTT. The chain has TRBV20-1 and TRBJ2-3; 9 bases fit TRBD2. J gave up 1 base and V 1 base, and 12 bases lay outside the gene matches. Germline CDR1 DFQATT, CDR2 SNEGSKA (reference sequence). This CDR3 is 18 amino acids long.